This TCR delta chain originates from a study of gamma-delta chains in newborns, infants, children. In the study overall: Innate gammadelta T cells reportedly expand polyclonally right after birth, driven by microbial exposure, per the title.

Germline CDR1 and CDR2: GEAIGNYY and EKD. With 5 bases clipped from V and 0 bases from J, the junction kept 11 bases outside the gene matches. This CDR3 has 16 residues. This clone was recorded a few times. TCRdb ran CATT on the reads. Of 9,500 to 13,000 delta-chain clones listed, over 8% are singletons. Specimen: blood. This sequence joins TRDV2 and TRDJ1; 7 bases are a match to TRDD3. This receptor was obtained from a child who was a newborn, infant or young child, either healthy, febrile or measles-vaccinated (not recorded which). The CDR3 region has the DNA TGTGCCTGTGTTCCTGTGGGGGACTTGGACACCGATAAACTCATCTTT. Encoded protein: CACVPVGDLDTDKLIF.